One sample yielded the 25 T cell receptor beta chains listed below, sequenced in a study of post-analysis software for immune sequencing data. General study results and limits: About five TRBV segments occurring more often in patients than controls included TRBV5-6, TRBV5-1 and TRBV20-1.

The antigens for these receptors are not known. Sequencing libraries made from TCR beta cDNA carried unique molecular identifiers. Each CDR3 protein is one row after TCRdb ran MiXCR on the PCR reads. The data show approximately 770,000 distinct CDR3 sequences, about 45% seen once. The sample taken for sequencing was blood. These receptors originate from a girl aged 10 to 17 with multiple sclerosis.

This chain links TRBV5-1 with TRBJ2-7; D possibly corresponds to TRBD2 (6 bases). Trimming pared 0 bases from V and 7 bases from J, leaving 20 bases between. This CDR3 is built from 16 residues. CDR1 SGHRS and CDR2 YFSETQ come from the germline V gene. The CDR3 nucleotides are TGCGCCAGCAGCTTGGTGGGGGGAATCTCCTACAATGAGCAGTACTTC. Translated, it gives CASSLVGGISYNEQYF.

This clonotype was seen a single time. The rearrangement links TRBV9 to TRBJ2-3, with 10 bases identical to TRBD2. The CDR3 loop spans 15 amino acids. Losses at the gene ends were 1 base for V and 5 bases for J; bases not matched to a gene: 4. Germline loops: CDR1 SGDLS, CDR2 YYNGEE. CDR3 in amino acids: CASSVRAGGQDTQYF. The CDR3 nucleotides read TGTGCCAGCAGCGTACGAGCGGGAGGGCAAGATACGCAGTATTTT.

The chain links TRBV4-1 to TRBJ1-5, with a weak D call TRBD1 (5 bases). The CDR3 runs 15 residues. From germline, CDR1 is MGHRA and CDR2 YSYEKL. V was clipped by 1 base and J by 6 bases, with 13 bases between them. In nucleotides, the CDR3 is TGCGCCAGCAGCCAAGGCCCAGGGTCGGCTCAGCCCCAGCATTTT. This translates into CASSQGPGSAQPQHF.

V usage is TRBV7-9 and J usage is TRBJ2-1; TRBD2 matches at 13 bases. The V gene's germline CDR1 is SEHNR and CDR2 FQNEAQ (reference sequence). The trim removed 1 base at V and 5 bases at J, leaving 5 bases unmatched. CDR3 length: 17 amino acids. DNA of the CDR3: TGTGCCAGCAGCTTAGTGGCCGGGACTAGCGGGAACAATGAGCAGTTCTTC. Translating gives CASSLVAGTSGNNEQFF.

The chain combines TRBV27 with TRBJ1-2; 11 nucleotides line up with TRBD1. Germline V gene lookup returns CDR1 MNHEY and CDR2 SMNVEV (reference sequence). The V and J ends lost 4 bases and 9 bases, in that order; junction bases with no gene match: 7. The CDR3 has 14 amino acids. CDR3 in amino acids: CASSSRGQGVRYTF. The CDR3 DNA is TGTGCCAGCAGTTCCCGGGGACAGGGGGTGCGCTACACCTTC.

The chain has TRBV20-1 and TRBJ1-5, with 7 bases matching TRBD1. Trimming at V came to 6 bases and at J to 4 bases, leaving 9 bases not matched to a gene. The germline gives CDR1 DFQATT, CDR2 SNEGSKA (reference sequence). The CDR3 has 14 amino acids. The CDR3 is CSAGTGQLNQPQHF. The DNA for the CDR3 is TGCAGTGCGGGTACGGGACAGCTAAATCAGCCCCAGCATTTT.

This clonotype was seen just once. The chain employs TRBV12-3 or TRBV12-4 and TRBJ1-2, with D hard to call. The CDR3 length is 13 residues. V dropped 7 bases and J dropped 8 bases, with 17 bases sitting between them. Here the CDR3 reads CASTFAGLRGYTF. CDR3 DNA: TGTGCCAGCACGTTTGCTGGCCTGCGAGGCTACACCTTC.

The V gene is TRBV4-3, the J gene TRBJ2-7, with D perhaps TRBD2 (5 bases). Trimming stripped 0 bases from V and 5 bases from J, with 8 bases between. This CDR3 spans 13 amino acids. CDR1 LGHNA and CDR2 YSLEER come from the germline V gene. CDR3: CASSQDSDDEQYF. CDR3 coding DNA: TGCGCCAGCAGCCAAGATAGCGATGACGAGCAGTACTTC.

This clonotype has just one count. A much larger clone is a single base away; this may be a read error. The genes are TRBV6-5 and TRBJ2-7; 7 bases align to TRBD1. V lost 5 bases, J lost 0 bases, and 7 bases stayed unmatched. The germline V gene encodes CDR1 MNHEY and CDR2 SVGAGI. The CDR3 runs 15 residues. This CDR3 reads CASSDRQGISYEQYF. The CDR3 DNA sequence: TGTGCCAGCAGTGACAGACAGGGAATCTCCTACGAGCAGTACTTC.

The CDR3 DNA reads as TGTGCCAGCTCACCGCGTGGGGCGGGAGAGGGCACAGATACGCAGTATTTT. Translation gives CASSPRGAGEGTDTQYF. The chain has TRBV18 and TRBJ2-3; TRBD2 matches 7 bases. CDR1 and CDR2 from the germline V gene are KGHSH and LQKENI. V dropped 3 bases and J dropped 1; count of bases not matched to a gene: 10. This CDR3 contains 17 residues. The variable domain in full, with the rest retrieved from reference TRBV18 and TRBJ2-3, is NAGVMQNPRHLVRRRGQEARLRCSPMKGHSHVYWYRQLPEEGLKFMVYLQKENIIDESGMPKERFSAEFPKEGPSILRIQQVVRGDSAAYFCASSPRGAGEGTDTQYFGPGTRLTVL.

The V and J genes are TRBV27 and TRBJ2-4, with a possible D match to TRBD2 (7 bases). The V end was cut by 4 bases, the J end by 15 bases, with 28 bases between. Germline loops: CDR1 MNHEY, CDR2 SMNVEV (reference sequence). This CDR3 spans 16 amino acids. The CDR3 loop reads CASSSQGGVGTYELYF. The CDR3 DNA reads as TGTGCCAGCAGTTCCCAAGGGGGGGTCGGTACGTACGAGCTGTACTTC.

This clonotype was counted once. The chain is built from TRBV15 and TRBJ2-1, with D possibly being TRBD2 (7 bases). Germline V gene sequence: CDR1 LNHNV, CDR2 YYDKDF (reference sequence). The CDR3 is made up of 17 amino acids. V was clipped by 1 base and J by 3 bases, with 16 bases between them. CDR3 nucleotides: TGTGCCACCAGCAGAGCCCATGGGGGAGGGGGCTACAATGAGCAGTTCTTC. It encodes CATSRAHGGGGYNEQFF.

V and J are TRBV11-1 and TRBJ2-5; 14 positions match TRBD2. J lost 11 bases, V lost 2 bases, and 19 bases had no gene match. Looked up from germline, CDR1 is SGHAT and CDR2 is FQDESV (reference sequence). The CDR3 is 19 amino acids. CDR3 loop: CASSLIPGLAGDAGNEQYF. Written as DNA, the CDR3 is TGTGCCAGCAGCTTAATACCGGGACTAGCGGGAGATGCTGGAAATGAGCAGTACTTC.

This clonotype was observed a handful of times. The rearrangement links TRBV6-2 or TRBV6-3 to TRBJ2-3; perhaps TRBD2 as D (5 bases). Germline lookup yields CDR1 MNHEY and CDR2 SVGEGT. V was trimmed by 2 bases and J by 0 bases, leaving 9 bases between them. This CDR3 has 15 amino acids. This chain's CDR3 is CASSYRRGSTDTQYF. In DNA form, the CDR3 reads TGTGCCAGCAGTTACCGCCGCGGGAGCACAGATACGCAGTATTTT.

J is TRBJ2-1 and V is TRBV4-2, with D uncertain. Trimming left V 0 bases short and J 6 bases short, with 15 bases between. Germline V gene sequence: CDR1 LGHNA, CDR2 YNFKEQ. This CDR3 is built from 16 residues. CDR3 residues: CASSQDEHTPGNEQFF. CDR3 bases: TGTGCCAGCAGCCAAGACGAACATACACCGGGCAATGAGCAGTTCTTC.

This clonotype showed up many times. This chain connects TRBV5-1 to TRBJ2-5, with 9 bases lining up with TRBD2. CDR3 length equals 14 residues. V lost 4 bases, J lost 6 bases, and 7 bases stayed unmatched. The germline V gene has CDR1 SGHRS and CDR2 YFSETQ. As DNA, the CDR3 is TGCGCCAGCAGCGGCGGGAGGGTTTGGCAGACCCAGTACTTC. This gives the protein CASSGGRVWQTQYF.

The J gene is TRBJ2-7, the V gene TRBV4-2; 7 positions agree with TRBD2. Per germline, CDR1 LGHNA and CDR2 YNFKEQ. Trimming cost V 4 bases and J 0 bases; bases outside gene matches: 9. The CDR3 consists of 16 residues. The CDR3 sequence: CASSPQETSSSYEQYF. The CDR3 nucleotides are TGTGCCAGCAGCCCACAGGAGACTAGCAGCTCCTACGAGCAGTACTTC.

The V and J genes are TRBV6-2 or TRBV6-3 and TRBJ1-6, with unresolved D. The CDR3 has 16 amino acids. CDR1 and CDR2 from the germline V gene are MNHEY and SVGEGT. The V gene lost 0 bases and the J gene lost 4 bases, with 10 bases spanning the gap. CDR3 nucleotide sequence: TGTGCCAGCAGTTACTCGACCCGGGATTATAATTCACCCCTCCACTTT. Protein: CASSYSTRDYNSPLHF.

This chain joins TRBV9 and TRBJ2-3, with 8 bases identical to TRBD2. The CDR3 extends over 18 amino acids. The ends lost 4 bases at V and 4 bases at J; junction bases unmatched: 17. Germline V lookup: CDR1 SGDLS, CDR2 YYNGEE. The CDR3 sequence: CASSTQRAAGGTADTQYF. The DNA of the CDR3 is TGTGCCAGCAGCACCCAGCGGGCCGCGGGAGGAACGGCAGATACGCAGTATTTT.

The chain is built from TRBV9 and TRBJ2-1, with a possible D match to TRBD2 (5 bases). The CDR3 has 13 amino acids. V was trimmed by 4 bases and J by 6 bases, leaving 11 bases between them. The V gene's germline CDR1 is SGDLS and CDR2 YYNGEE. In DNA form, the CDR3 reads TGTGCCAGCAGCCTCGAGGGAGTCAATGAGCAGTTCTTC. This gives the protein CASSLEGVNEQFF.

This clonotype appeared a few times. CDR3 loop: CASSYSGPQHF. The CDR3 coding sequence is TGTGCCAGCAGTTACTCGGGTCCCCAGCATTTT. The chain links TRBV6-6 to TRBJ1-5, with unresolved D. The germline CDR1 and CDR2 sequences are MNHNY and SVGAGI (reference sequence). The ends were cut back, 0 bases at V and 10 bases at J, with 4 bases in the middle. The CDR3 consists of 11 residues.

This clonotype came up a few times. The chain employs TRBV12-3 or TRBV12-4 and TRBJ2-1; D uncertain. This CDR3 is 13 amino acids long. V was cut by 4 bases and J by 4 bases, with 8 bases left in between. The CDR3 DNA reads as TGTGCCAGCAGTTCCGACACGTACAATGAGCAGTTCTTC. Translated: CASSSDTYNEQFF.

V and J are TRBV29-1 and TRBJ2-7; the match to TRBD1 covers 10 bases. The trim removed 6 bases at V and 1 base at J, leaving 3 bases unmatched. The CDR3 runs to 13 residues. Germline V gene data show CDR1 as SQVTM and CDR2 as ANQGSEA. CDR3: CSVRQGASYEQYF. The CDR3 DNA sequence: TGCAGCGTGAGACAGGGGGCGTCCTACGAGCAGTACTTC.

J is TRBJ2-1 and V is TRBV20-1, with D perhaps matching TRBD1 or TRBD2 (5 bases each). The CDR3 covers 16 residues. Trimming left V 3 bases short and J 5 bases short, with 20 bases between. The germline V gene has CDR1 DFQATT and CDR2 SNEGSKA (reference sequence). The CDR3 sequence: CSARTPGTNPHNEQFF. CDR3 in DNA: TGCAGTGCTAGGACTCCCGGGACGAACCCCCACAATGAGCAGTTCTTC.

DNA for the CDR3: TGTGCCAGCAGTTTAGCGGGGATAGGGAGGATAGGGAACTACGAGCAGTACTTC. Amino acid sequence: CASSLAGIGRIGNYEQYF. This chain links TRBV12-3 or TRBV12-4 with TRBJ2-7; a weak D match, TRBD2 (6 bases). The CDR3 loop spans 18 amino acids. Trimming left V 0 bases short and J 3 bases short, with 21 bases between.